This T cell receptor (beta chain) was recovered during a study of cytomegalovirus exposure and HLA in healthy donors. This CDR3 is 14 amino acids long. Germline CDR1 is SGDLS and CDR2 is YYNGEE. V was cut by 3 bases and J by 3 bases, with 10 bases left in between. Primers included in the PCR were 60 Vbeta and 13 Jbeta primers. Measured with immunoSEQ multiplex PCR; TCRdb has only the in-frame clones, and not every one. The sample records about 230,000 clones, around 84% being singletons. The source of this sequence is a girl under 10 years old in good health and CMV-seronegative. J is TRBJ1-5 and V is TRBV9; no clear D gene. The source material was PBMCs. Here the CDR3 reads CASSAGGLNQPQHF. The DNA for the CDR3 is TGTGCCAGCAGCGCCGGCGGGCTCAATCAGCCCCAGCATTTT. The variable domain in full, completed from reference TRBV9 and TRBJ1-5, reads DSGVTQTPKHLITATGQRVTLRCSPRSGDLSVYWYQQSLDQGLQFLIQYYNGEERAKGNILERFSAQQFPDLHSELNLSSLELGDSALYFCASSAGGLNQPQHFGDGTRLSIL.